This TCR beta chain emerged from a study of control samples from healthy donors and cancer patients. TCRdb's copy holds only in-frame clones and misses some; the assay was immunoSEQ multiplex PCR. This sample has 60,000 to 75,000 clones, with roughly nine tenths found just once. Germline values: CDR1 MNHEY, CDR2 SVGAGI. The ends lost 7 bases at V and 1 base at J; junction bases unmatched: 3. The CDR3 is 14 residues long. The rearrangement uses TRBV6-5 and TRBJ1-2; the match to TRBD1 covers 10 bases. The sequencing input was PBMCs. The clonotype originates from a man between 60 and 75 years old with colorectal cancer. The DNA for the CDR3 is TGTGCCAGCATCCGGACAGGGGGTAACTATGGCTACACCTTC. It translates to CASIRTGGNYGYTF.